Listed below are T cell receptor beta chains from one sample, sequenced in a study of cytomegalovirus exposure and HLA in healthy donors. The method was immunoSEQ multiplex PCR; TCRdb's version includes in-frame clones alone and lacks a portion of them. The sample yields approximately 110,000 clones, 70% to 80% seen once. The sample comprised PBMCs. The receptors here all came from a man aged 50 or older in good health and CMV-seropositive. CDR3s include the opening cysteine and the closing phenylalanine or tryptophan. A D gene is named only where the DNA matches it firmly. Clone size, where shown, is once, few, many, or a class for clones that have expanded.

clone size,D gene,J gene,V gene,CDR3 protein,CDR3 DNA
NA,TRBD1,TRBJ2-7,TRBV5-1,CASSFTGDYEQYF,TGCGCCAGCAGCTTCACAGGGGACTACGAGCAGTACTTC
few,NA,TRBJ2-7,TRBV29-1,CSVTEDFYEQYF,TGCAGCGTGACCGAGGATTTCTACGAGCAGTACTTC
NA,NA,TRBJ1-3,TRBV5-1,CASSFDSISGNTIYF,TGCGCCAGCAGCTTTGACAGTATCTCTGGAAACACCATATATTTT
NA,NA,TRBJ2-7,TRBV5-1,CASSPTGMRSYEQYF,TGCGCCAGCAGCCCAACAGGGATGAGATCCTACGAGCAGTACTTC
NA,NA,TRBJ2-1,TRBV5-4,CASSLAEVNEQFF,TGTGCCAGCAGCTTGGCGGAGGTAAATGAGCAGTTCTTC
NA,TRBD1,TRBJ1-3,TRBV9,CASSVQGASGNTIYF,TGTGCCAGCAGCGTACAGGGGGCGTCTGGAAACACCATATATTTT
NA,TRBD1,TRBJ1-1,TRBV2,CASRGQAPNTEAFF,TGTGCCAGCAGGGGACAGGCCCCAAACACTGAAGCTTTCTTT
NA,NA,TRBJ2-7,TRBV6-1,CASRQYLNSYEQYF,TGTGCCAGCAGGCAATACTTAAACTCCTACGAGCAGTACTTC
few,TRBD1,TRBJ2-2,TRBV5-1,CASSLNPRTGTGELFF,TGCGCCAGCAGCTTAAACCCAAGGACAGGGACCGGGGAGCTGTTTTTT
few,NA,TRBJ1-1,TRBV5-1,CASSSTLNTEAFF,TGCGCCAGCAGCTCGACATTGAACACTGAAGCTTTCTTT
NA,NA,TRBJ2-3,TRBV2,CASSERDTQYF,TGTGCCAGCAGTGAGCGGGATACGCAGTATTTT
many,TRBD2,TRBJ2-7,TRBV5-6,CASSLAGLAGDNEQYF,TGTGCCAGCAGCTTGGCGGGACTAGCGGGAGATAACGAGCAGTACTTC
NA,NA,TRBJ2-7,TRBV27,CASMSLRNSYEQYF,TGTGCCAGCATGAGTCTCCGTAATTCCTACGAGCAGTACTTC
NA,TRBD1,TRBJ1-2,TRBV27,CASSPRTGAFYGYTF,TGTGCCAGCAGTCCAAGGACAGGGGCATTCTATGGCTACACCTTC
NA,NA,TRBJ1-2,TRBV6-1,CASSEASRGGYGYTF,TGTGCCAGCAGTGAAGCGTCCAGGGGCGGCTATGGCTACACCTTC
NA,NA,TRBJ2-3,TRBV5-1,CASGVRTRTDTQYF,TGCGCCAGCGGGGTCAGGACTCGCACAGATACGCAGTATTTT
few,NA,TRBJ1-1,TRBV27,CASSLFRNTEAFF,TGTGCCAGCAGTTTATTCAGAAACACTGAAGCTTTCTTT
NA,TRBD2,TRBJ2-3,TRBV7-3,CASSPGLAGSTDTQYF,TGTGCCAGCAGCCCGGGACTAGCGGGGTCCACAGATACGCAGTATTTT
NA,NA,TRBJ1-3,TRBV2,CASGSQGISGNTIYF,TGTGCCAGCGGATCCCAGGGGATATCTGGAAACACCATATATTTT
NA,NA,TRBJ2-3,TRBV4-2,CASSQGKTTSTDTQYF,TGTGCCAGCAGCCAAGGTAAAACGACTAGCACAGATACGCAGTATTTT
NA,NA,TRBJ1-3,TRBV18,CASSPSGTLEGNTIYF,TGTGCCAGCTCACCTTCCGGGACACTCGAGGGAAACACCATATATTTT
NA,TRBD1,TRBJ1-5,TRBV6-5,CASSPDRGGMEPQHF,TGTGCCAGCAGTCCCGACAGGGGTGGGATGGAACCCCAGCATTTT
NA,TRBD2,TRBJ2-3,TRBV9,CASSGGLADTDTQYF,TGTGCCAGCAGCGGAGGACTAGCGGACACAGATACGCAGTATTTT
NA,NA,TRBJ1-5,TRBV19,CASSIAGAPYQPQHF,TGTGCCAGTAGTATAGCAGGGGCGCCCTATCAGCCCCAGCATTTT
NA,NA,TRBJ2-2,TRBV6-6,CASTAQGVDTGELFF,TGTGCCAGCACCGCACAAGGGGTAGACACCGGGGAGCTGTTTTTT
NA,NA,TRBJ1-2,TRBV2,CASSQSVDLGYTF,TGTGCCAGCAGTCAGAGCGTGGATCTCGGCTACACCTTC
few,NA,TRBJ2-5,TRBV5-1,CASSLAGTPQETQYF,TGCGCCAGCAGCTTGGCCGGGACTCCCCAAGAGACCCAGTACTTC
NA,NA,TRBJ1-2,TRBV7-9,CASSSGLIANYGYTF,TGTGCCAGCAGCTCGGGACTCATAGCTAACTATGGCTACACCTTC
NA,NA,TRBJ2-7,TRBV2,CASSDQGGKLYEQYF,TGTGCCAGCAGTGATCAGGGTGGGAAACTCTACGAGCAGTACTTC
NA,TRBD1,TRBJ2-7,TRBV5-1,CASSLRGGPYEQYF,TGCGCCAGCAGCTTACGAGGGGGCCCCTACGAGCAGTACTTC
NA,TRBD1,TRBJ1-4,TRBV6-1,CASSAPMGTGDNEKLFF,TGTGCCAGCAGTGCTCCGATGGGGACAGGGGACAATGAAAAACTGTTTTTT
NA,NA,TRBJ1-6,TRBV21-1,CASRLPDRVNSPLHF,TGTGCCAGCAGGTTACCGGACAGGGTTAATTCACCCCTCCACTTT
NA,TRBD2,TRBJ2-7,TRBV5-1,CASSPRTSGSSYEQYF,TGCGCCAGCAGCCCTCGGACTAGCGGGAGCTCCTACGAGCAGTACTTC
NA,NA,TRBJ1-2,TRBV4-1,CASSQEHSRNYGYTF,TGCGCCAGCAGCCAAGAGCACAGTAGGAACTATGGCTACACCTTC
NA,NA,TRBJ2-3,TRBV27,CASSQELAFTDTQYF,TGTGCCAGCTCCCAGGAACTAGCCTTCACAGATACGCAGTATTTT
NA,TRBD1,TRBJ1-1,TRBV19,CASNEGARGTEAFF,TGTGCCAGTAACGAGGGGGCGCGTGGCACTGAAGCTTTCTTT
NA,NA,TRBJ1-2,TRBV10-3,CAISDIQGRTEQLANYGYTF,TGTGCCATCAGTGATATTCAGGGCAGGACAGAACAATTAGCTAACTATGGCTACACCTTC
NA,TRBD1,TRBJ1-4,TRBV7-9,CASRGQGSVHEKLFF,TGTGCCAGCAGGGGACAGGGAAGTGTGCATGAAAAACTGTTTTTT
NA,NA,TRBJ1-1,TRBV4-1,CASSPISQGFLRAFF,TGCGCCAGCAGCCCGATCTCTCAGGGTTTCCTCCGGGCTTTCTTT
once,TRBD1,TRBJ2-1,TRBV5-1,CASSELQGVSNEQFF,TGCGCCAGCAGCGAGCTACAGGGGGTAAGCAATGAGCAGTTCTTC
NA,TRBD1,TRBJ2-2,TRBV11-3,CASSWTGFTGELFF,TGTGCCAGCAGCTGGACAGGGTTCACCGGGGAGCTGTTTTTT
few,NA,TRBJ1-5,TRBV4-1,CASSQDSQGVQPQHF,TGCGCCAGCAGCCAAGATAGCCAGGGTGTCCAGCCCCAGCATTTT
NA,NA,TRBJ2-2,TRBV11-2,CASSLLTRNTGELFF,TGTGCCAGCAGCTTATTGACTAGAAACACCGGGGAGCTGTTTTTT
NA,TRBD1,TRBJ2-7,TRBV9,CASSVGSGGAYEQYF,TGTGCCAGCAGCGTAGGGTCAGGGGGTGCTTACGAGCAGTACTTC
NA,NA,TRBJ1-2,TRBV6-1,CASSERDNYGYTF,TGTGCCAGCAGTGAGCGGGACAACTATGGCTACACCTTC
NA,NA,TRBJ1-2,TRBV19,CASTRDTFTYGYTF,TGTGCCAGTACCCGGGACACCTTTACCTATGGCTACACCTTC
NA,NA,TRBJ1-1,TRBV19,CASSILDGGTEAFF,TGTGCCAGTAGTATACTGGACGGCGGGACTGAAGCTTTCTTT
NA,TRBD2,TRBJ2-1,TRBV10-3,CAISGGAKVVHEQFF,TGTGCCATCAGCGGGGGGGCCAAGGTTGTGCATGAGCAGTTCTTC
NA,TRBD1,TRBJ1-4,TRBV5-1,CASSLGRGNEKLFF,TGCGCCAGCAGCCTGGGCAGGGGGAACGAAAAACTGTTTTTT